This TCR beta chain originates from a study of cytomegalovirus exposure and HLA in healthy donors. Trimming left V 5 bases short and J 5 bases short, with 22 bases between. Per germline, CDR1 LNHDA and CDR2 SQIVND (reference sequence). This CDR3 comprises 16 residues. Primers included in the PCR were 60 Vbeta and 13 Jbeta primers. Repertoires were generated with immunoSEQ multiplex PCR, while TCRdb's copy carries only in-frame clones and drops some. The table includes about 99,000 clones, over 75% detected once. Study observations and caveats: Follow-up analysis found HLA locus-dependent TCR association rates, highest for DRB1 and lowest for HLA-C. Cytomegalovirus status was reportedly diagnosed by the classifier with high sensitivity and specificity. Fewer N-insertions than the 666-donor mean were reportedly shown by an Asian-associated ancestry cluster in a later analysis.

As for this clone: Its specificity is not known.

The chain is built from TRBV19 and TRBJ2-7, with D maybe TRBD1 (5 bases). The source of this sequence is a man aged 35-49 years in good health and CMV-seronegative. Sequenced material: PBMCs. The DNA for the CDR3 is TGTGCCAGTAGTGCCCCGTCAGGGTCGAGTCAGGACGAGCAGTACTTC. Protein: CASSAPSGSSQDEQYF.